This is a list of T cell receptor beta chains from one sample in a study of blood T cell repertoires in COVID-19. This table comes from immunoSEQ multiplex PCR, and its TCRdb copy is limited to in-frame clones, with some not included. The table records around 170,000 clones, roughly 77% of them present only once. Sequencing used peripheral blood. These receptors were taken from a man aged 70 or older with active or convalescent COVID-19. Each CDR3 is given without its conserved first and last residue. Each record gives: V gene, J gene, CDR3 protein.

TRBV11-2	TRBJ1-2	ASSQDSYGYT
TRBV7-2	TRBJ1-5	ASSPTRDQPQH
TRBV2	TRBJ2-3	ASYRDRVTDTQY
TRBV20-1	TRBJ1-2	SARVFDGYT
TRBV19	TRBJ1-4	ASSQRTGAGEKLF
TRBV4-2	TRBJ1-5	ASSQEIRGTSYSNQPQH
TRBV30	TRBJ1-2	AWSTGFGYT
TRBV4-1	TRBJ2-4	ASSQEAGPFVNTKNIQY
TRBV5-6	TRBJ1-6	ASSPLQVNNSPLH
TRBV11-2	TRBJ1-1	ASSRGVGTEAF
TRBV10-3	TRBJ1-6	AIRGDPGVPLH
TRBV28	TRBJ1-3	ASIQSAGNTIY
TRBV25-1	TRBJ1-3	ASSNSLSFAGSGNTIY
TRBV24-1	TRBJ1-5	ANSWWGLQPQH
TRBV7-2	TRBJ1-5	ASSPTGTDNQPQH